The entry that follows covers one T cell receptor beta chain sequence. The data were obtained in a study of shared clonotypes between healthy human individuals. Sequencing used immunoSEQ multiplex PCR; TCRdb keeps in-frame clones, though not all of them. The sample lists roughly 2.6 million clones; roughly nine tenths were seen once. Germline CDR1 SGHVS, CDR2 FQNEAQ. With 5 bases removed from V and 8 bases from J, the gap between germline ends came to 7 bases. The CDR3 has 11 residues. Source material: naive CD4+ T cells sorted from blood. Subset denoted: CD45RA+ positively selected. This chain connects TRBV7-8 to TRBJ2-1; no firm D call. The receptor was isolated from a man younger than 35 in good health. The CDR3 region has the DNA TGTGCCAGCAGCCCAATAGATGAGCAGTTCTTC. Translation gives CASSPIDEQFF.